This TCR beta chain was sequenced during a study of cytomegalovirus exposure and HLA in healthy donors. Study findings and constraints: Prior analysis indicated that the majority of TCR beta V segments exhibited productivity approximately 87% or approximately 30% of the time. In a later analysis, V- and J-gene trimming of beta chains associated with a DCLRE1C missense variant, replicated independently.

A word on this clone: Its specificity is unknown.

Primers for the PCR totalled 60 Vbeta and 13 Jbeta. Assay used: immunoSEQ multiplex PCR; TCRdb lists only in-frame clones, some missing. The table for this sample gives 200,000 or so clones. CDR1 SGDLS and CDR2 YYNGEE come from the germline V gene. The ends lost 3 bases at V and 4 bases at J; junction bases unmatched: 6. The CDR3 has 14 amino acids. At the time of sampling, donors were nominally healthy, though unrecorded immune exposures were likely. The source is a girl aged 2-10 years in good health and CMV-seropositive. The sample was PBMCs. The V and J genes are TRBV9 and TRBJ1-1, with TRBD1 matching over 7 bases. CDR3 loop: CASSASGGGTEAFF. The CDR3 bases are TGTGCCAGCAGCGCATCAGGGGGAGGCACTGAAGCTTTCTTT. Full variable domain (outside the CDR3, taken from reference TRBV9 and TRBJ1-1): DSGVTQTPKHLITATGQRVTLRCSPRSGDLSVYWYQQSLDQGLQFLIQYYNGEERAKGNILERFSAQQFPDLHSELNLSSLELGDSALYFCASSASGGGTEAFFGQGTRLTVV.